The 21 T cell receptor beta chains listed next were all sequenced from one sample in a study of T-cell memory formation after mild COVID-19 (dated by TCRdb to the early 2020s). The protocol used for the library was 5' RACE. These reads were obtained on an Illumina NovaSeq 6000. TCRdb cleaned the public reads at Q25 with fastp, built clones with MiXCR and kept in-frame beta chains. CDR3 protein duplicates are merged, each entry listing the most common genes and DNA. This sample holds 150,000 to 200,000 distinct CDR3 sequences; around 30% were observed only once. Clones ranked in the top ten supply 12% of the sample. The sequencing sample was made of PBMCs or a T cell subset sorted from them (not recorded which). These TCRs come from an adult woman who had mild COVID-19 (a few samples of this study predate the infection). The sample titles of this study are shuffled in the database, so cell type and time point are left out; the donor was told from shared clones.

The chain uses TRBV12-3 or TRBV12-4 and TRBJ2-2; the D gene is possibly TRBD2 (5 bases). This CDR3 region has 17 residues. V gave up 5 bases and J gave up 6 bases, with 22 bases separating them. The CDR3 region is CASSPTRSVIGSGELFF. CDR3 coding DNA: TGTGCCAGCAGTCCCACTAGGAGCGTGATCGGCTCCGGGGAGCTGTTTTTT.

This clonotype has a single count. The chain carries TRBV18 and TRBJ1-1; TRBD1 agrees at 10 bases. The V gene end was trimmed by 3 bases and the J gene end by 8 bases; junction bases not matched to a gene: 6. CDR1 and CDR2 from the germline V gene are KGHSH and LQKENI. This CDR3 has 14 residues. CDR3 region: CASSPTGGYIEAFF. CDR3 DNA sequence: TGTGCCAGCTCACCGACAGGGGGCTATATCGAAGCTTTCTTT.

This clonotype was observed a few times. The chain joins TRBV20-1 to TRBJ1-1; the D gene is possibly TRBD1 (6 bases). The CDR3 loop spans 10 amino acids. Trimming pared 4 bases from V and 8 bases from J, leaving 8 bases between. From germline, CDR1 is DFQATT and CDR2 SNEGSKA (reference sequence). This CDR3 is CSATGTEAFF. The CDR3 nucleotides are TGCAGTGCTACCGGGACAGAAGCTTTCTTT.

J is TRBJ2-6 and V is TRBV6-2 or TRBV6-3; D remains unclear. Trimming stripped 1 base from V and 0 bases from J, with 7 bases between. Germline lookup yields CDR1 MNHEY and CDR2 SVGEGT. The CDR3 runs to 16 residues. The CDR3 protein is CASSYFPTSGANVLTF. CDR3 DNA sequence: TGTGCCAGCAGTTACTTTCCGACCTCTGGGGCCAACGTCCTGACTTTC.

This clonotype has just a few counts. V is TRBV20-1 and J is TRBJ2-7; D call uncertain. V shed 6 bases and J shed 0 bases, with 6 bases lying between them. CDR3 length: 11 amino acids. Germline-derived CDR1 and CDR2 are DFQATT and SNEGSKA (reference sequence). The CDR3: CSAPSSYEQYF. CDR3 sequence (DNA): TGCAGTGCCCCGAGCTCCTACGAGCAGTACTTC.

The rearrangement links TRBV20-1 to TRBJ1-1; weak D call: TRBD1 (5 bases). The length of the CDR3 is 14 residues. Per germline, CDR1 DFQATT and CDR2 SNEGSKA (reference sequence). V lost 7 bases and J 2 bases, leaving 17 bases between the germline ends. In DNA, the CDR3 is TGCAGTGTCTTCGGACACGGCTCTAACACTGAAGCTTTCTTT. Its protein product is CSVFGHGSNTEAFF.

The chain joins TRBV9 to TRBJ2-1; 11 positions agree with TRBD2. This CDR3 has 15 amino acids. With 2 bases clipped from V and 3 bases from J, the junction kept 1 base outside the gene matches. Looked up from germline, CDR1 is SGDLS and CDR2 is YYNGEE. CDR3 amino acids: CASSVGTSGYNEQFF. The DNA of the CDR3 is TGTGCCAGCAGCGTCGGGACTAGCGGCTACAATGAGCAGTTCTTC.

J is TRBJ1-1 and V is TRBV5-1; tentative D call: TRBD1 (5 bases). V lost 0 bases to trimming and J lost 0 bases, with 12 bases between them. There are 16 residues in the CDR3. Germline values: CDR1 SGHRS, CDR2 YFSETQ. For the CDR3, the DNA is TGCGCCAGCAGCTTGGGACTGACAGAAATGAACACTGAAGCTTTCTTT. This codes for CASSLGLTEMNTEAFF.

This clonotype was counted between two and nine times. The genes are TRBV12-3 or TRBV12-4 and TRBJ2-3; tentative D call: TRBD1 (6 bases). The V gene lost 7 bases and the J gene lost 0 bases, with 17 bases spanning the gap. The CDR3 loop spans 16 amino acids. CDR3 in DNA: TGTGCCAGCATTAAAGCCGGGACAACTAGCACAGATACGCAGTATTTT. Translated: CASIKAGTTSTDTQYF.

The V and J genes are TRBV20-1 and TRBJ1-1; D unresolved. The CDR3 spans 12 residues. Trimming stripped 0 bases from V and 14 bases from J, with 16 bases between. The germline V gene has CDR1 DFQATT and CDR2 SNEGSKA (reference sequence). The DNA for the CDR3 is TGCAGTGCTAGAGATCAGATCGAGTTTGGGTTCTTT. Amino acid sequence: CSARDQIEFGFF.

The J gene is TRBJ1-2, the V gene TRBV12-3 or TRBV12-4, with D unclear. Trimming cost V 2 bases and J 4 bases, with 23 bases left between them. This CDR3 comprises 18 residues. Written as DNA, the CDR3 is TGTGCCAGCAGTTTATACGAGCTAGACCTAACCGATCTCTATGGCTACACCTTC. Protein: CASSLYELDLTDLYGYTF.

The rearrangement joins TRBV29-1 to TRBJ2-1; D is unresolved. The CDR3 extends over 15 amino acids. V was pared by 2 bases and J by 6 bases, with 17 bases between. Germline values: CDR1 SQVTM, CDR2 ANQGSEA. The CDR3 nucleotides are TGCAGCGTTGAATGGGCCAAGGAAACTGTCAATGAGCAGTTCTTC. Its translation is CSVEWAKETVNEQFF.

There are a few counts of this clonotype. This sequence joins TRBV5-1 and TRBJ1-1; no definite D call. V lost 2 bases, J lost 4 bases, and 9 bases lay in between. The CDR3 contains 13 residues. Germline-derived CDR1 and CDR2 are SGHRS and YFSETQ. CDR3 nucleotide sequence: TGCGCCAGCAGCTTCGAGGGTGCCACTGAAGCTTTCTTT. Residues: CASSFEGATEAFF.

J is TRBJ2-7 and V is TRBV6-2 or TRBV6-3, with 10 nucleotides matching TRBD1. Germline V gives CDR1 MNHEY, CDR2 SVGEGT. The J segment lost 2 bases and the V segment lost 2 bases, leaving 0 bases of the junction unmatched. There are 14 residues in the CDR3. This CDR3 is CASSYGTGAYEQYF. The CDR3 bases are TGTGCCAGCAGTTACGGGACAGGGGCCTACGAGCAGTACTTC.

Concerning this clonotype: Germline is not matched at one junction end, which may reflect a read error. The V and J genes are TRBV7-7 and TRBJ2-6, with 7 bases that match TRBD1. Per germline, CDR1 SSHAT and CDR2 FNYEAQ (reference sequence). The CDR3 has 15 amino acids. CDR3 region: CASSRDSSGANVLTF. The CDR3, as DNA: TGTGCTAGCAGCCGGGACAGCTCTGGGGCCAACGTCCTGACTTTC. Together with reference TRBV7-7 and TRBJ2-6, the CDR3 gives the full variable domain: GAGVSQSPRYKVTKRGQDVTLRCDPISSHATLYWYQQALGQGPEFLTYFNYEAQPDKSGLPSDRFSAERPEGSISTLTIQRTEQRDSAMYRCASSRDSSGANVLTFGAGSRLTVL.

The J gene is TRBJ1-6, the V gene TRBV5-1; tentatively, D is TRBD1 (5 bases). This CDR3 is 14 amino acids long. Germline V lookup: CDR1 SGHRS, CDR2 YFSETQ. Trimming took off 3 bases at V and 9 bases at J, with 13 bases between the two ends. The CDR3 DNA reads as TGCGCCAGCAGCTCTGACAGAGTCGGTTCACCCCTCCACTTT. This codes for CASSSDRVGSPLHF. Drawing the rest from reference TRBV5-1 and TRBJ1-6, the complete variable domain is KAGVTQTPRYLIKTRGQQVTLSCSPISGHRSVSWYQQTPGQGLQFLFEYFSETQRNKGNFPGRFSGRQFSNSRSEMNVSTLELGDSALYLCASSSDRVGSPLHFGNGTRLTVT.

V gene TRBV30 combines with J gene TRBJ1-2; tentative D call: TRBD1 (6 bases). Looked up from germline, CDR1 is GTSNPN and CDR2 is SVGIG (reference sequence). The germline V and J ends were trimmed by 6 bases and 0 bases, with 14 bases remaining between them. The CDR3 contains 14 residues. The CDR3: CACIAPGANYGYTF. CDR3 bases: TGTGCCTGTATTGCACCAGGGGCTAACTATGGCTACACCTTC.

The chain recombines TRBV7-9 with TRBJ2-2; 10 bases line up with TRBD2. There are 15 residues in the CDR3. CDR1 is SEHNR and CDR2 is FQNEAQ in the germline V gene (reference sequence). The V gene end was trimmed by 5 bases and the J gene end by 6 bases; junction bases not matched to a gene: 6. CDR3: CASSTPGTSAGELFF. For the CDR3, the DNA is TGTGCCAGCAGCACACCCGGGACTAGCGCCGGGGAGCTGTTTTTT. The full variable domain, completed using reference TRBV7-9 and TRBJ2-2, is DTGVSQNPRHKITKRGQNVTFRCDPISEHNRLYWYRQTLGQGPEFLTYFQNEAQLEKSRLLSDRFSAERPKGSFSTLEIQRTEQGDSAMYLCASSTPGTSAGELFFGEGSRLTVL.

This chain links TRBV6-2 or TRBV6-3 with TRBJ1-2, with TRBD1 matching 9 bases. The CDR3 spans 12 residues. V lost 6 bases and J lost 8; bases outside the gene matches: 4. The germline CDR1 and CDR2 sequences are MNHEY and SVGEGT. CDR3 nucleotide sequence: TGTGCCAGCAGCCGGGACAGGGAAGGCTACACCTTC. This encodes CASSRDREGYTF.

The chain joins TRBV3-1 to TRBJ2-7; the D is unclear. With 3 bases removed from V and 1 base from J, the gap between germline ends came to 4 bases. The CDR3 contains 12 residues. Germline loops: CDR1 LGHDT, CDR2 YNNKEL (reference sequence). CDR3 DNA sequence: TGTGCCAGCAGCCAGTCTTCCTACGAGCAGTACTTC. It encodes CASSQSSYEQYF.

This clonotype was seen only a few times. This chain uses TRBV4-3 with TRBJ2-7; D not certain. CDR1 and CDR2 (germline): LGHNA, YSLEER. V was pared by 4 bases and J by 3 bases, with 10 bases between. The CDR3 has 13 residues. The CDR3 loop reads CASSLQTHYEQYF. For the CDR3, the DNA is TGCGCCAGCAGCCTGCAGACCCACTACGAGCAGTACTTC.